These T cell receptor beta chains were read from a single sample in a study of tumor-infiltrating lymphocytes in localized non-small cell lung cancer. Sequenced by immunoSEQ multiplex PCR; TCRdb stores in-frame clones only, minus some. The sample includes 6,000 to 9,000 clones, over 60% of them seen just once. Sequenced input: lung tumor tissue. These receptors originate from a human donor with non-small cell lung cancer. Each CDR3 is given with its conserved first and last residue. The D gene is left open where the match is weak. Clone size, where shown, is once, few, many, or a class for clones that have expanded.

D gene	clone size	V gene	J gene	CDR3 DNA	CDR3 protein
TRBD1	-	TRBV11-2	TRBJ2-3	TGTGCCAGCAGCTCGGACAGGGACACTACGCAGTATTTT	CASSSDRDTTQYF
-	few	TRBV5-1	TRBJ1-5	TGCGCCAGCAGCTTGACAGTAGGCAATCAGCCCCAGCATTTT	CASSLTVGNQPQHF
-	-	TRBV5-1	TRBJ1-2	TGCGCCAGCAGCTTGATGGAGGGAGGGGGCTATGGCTACACCTTC	CASSLMEGGGYGYTF
TRBD2	-	TRBV18	TRBJ2-5	TGTGCCAGCTCACCACACGGCCGACTAGCGGGGGGTCCCCAAGAGACCCAGTACTTC	CASSPHGRLAGGPQETQYF
-	few	TRBV4-3	TRBJ1-1	TGCGCCAGCAGCCAAGGGGAAGGGGGGAACACTGAAGCTTTCTTT	CASSQGEGGNTEAFF
-	-	TRBV11-2	TRBJ1-2	TGTGCCAGCAGCTTCCAACAGGCCATCTATGGCTACACCTTC	CASSFQQAIYGYTF
-	-	TRBV19	TRBJ2-1	TGTGCCAGTACCATCAGCGGTGTCGGGTACAATGAGCAGTTCTTC	CASTISGVGYNEQFF
-	few	TRBV15	TRBJ1-6	TGTGCCACCAGCAGGACACCGGACATTACGGGGACCCTCCACTTT	CATSRTPDITGTLHF
-	-	TRBV7-8	TRBJ2-3	TGTGCCAGCAGCTTACTCCTGGCCCGCACAGATACGCAGTATTTT	CASSLLLARTDTQYF
-	-	TRBV29-1	TRBJ2-3	TGCAGCGTTGCTCCAAAGGGGAGCACAGATACGCAGTATTTT	CSVAPKGSTDTQYF
TRBD2	-	TRBV11-3	TRBJ2-3	TGTGCCAGCAGCCCCGGGACTAGCGGGGGGCTCTGGGATACGCAGTATTTT	CASSPGTSGGLWDTQYF
-	-	TRBV4-1	TRBJ1-5	TGCGCCAGCAGCCAAGTAGCAGGAACTAGCAATCAGCCCCAGCATTTT	CASSQVAGTSNQPQHF